Following are 2 T cell receptor beta chains from one sample sequenced in a study of T cells in Graves' hyperthyroidism and ophthalmopathy. RNA transcripts yielded amplified TCR beta CDR3 regions. Primed by the HTBI set, a first-round RT-PCR was run on the TCR CDR3. From the multiplex PCR reads, TCRdb called clonotypes with MiXCR, one entry per CDR3 protein. The table has around 600,000 distinct CDR3 sequences, roughly 16% seen once. The specimen was blood. The receptors derive from a woman aged 40 to 49 with Graves' ophthalmopathy.

This clonotype showed up just once. This sequence joins TRBV20-1 and TRBJ2-1, with TRBD2 matching over 9 bases. J was trimmed by 7 bases and V by 5 bases; bases with no gene match: 15. The CDR3 spans 16 residues. Germline CDR1 and CDR2: DFQATT and SNEGSKA (reference sequence). The CDR3 is CSALPGGGRARNEQFF. The CDR3 DNA is TGCAGTGCTCTCCCCGGGGGCGGGAGGGCAAGGAATGAGCAGTTCTTC.

The chain employs TRBV7-9 and TRBJ1-1; 9 nucleotides match TRBD1. V shed 4 bases, J shed 2 bases, and the junction held 5 bases outside the gene matches. Germline V gene data show CDR1 as SEHNR and CDR2 as FQNEAQ (reference sequence). The CDR3 consists of 15 residues. The CDR3 bases are TGTGCCAGCAGCTATTGGACAGGGGACAACACTGAAGCTTTCTTT. Translation: CASSYWTGDNTEAFF.